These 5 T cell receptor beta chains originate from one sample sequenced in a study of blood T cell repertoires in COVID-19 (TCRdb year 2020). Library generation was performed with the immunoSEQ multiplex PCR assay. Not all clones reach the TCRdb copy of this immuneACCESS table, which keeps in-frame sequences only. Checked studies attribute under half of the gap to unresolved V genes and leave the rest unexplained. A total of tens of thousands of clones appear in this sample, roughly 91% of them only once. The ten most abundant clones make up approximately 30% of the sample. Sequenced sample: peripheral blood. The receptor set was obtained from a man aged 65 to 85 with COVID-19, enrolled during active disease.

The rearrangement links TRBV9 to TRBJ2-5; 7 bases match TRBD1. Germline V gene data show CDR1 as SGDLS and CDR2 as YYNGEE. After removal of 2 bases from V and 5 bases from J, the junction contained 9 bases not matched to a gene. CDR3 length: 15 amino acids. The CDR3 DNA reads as TGTGCCAGCAGCGTTACAGGGGCAGCGTGGGAGACCCAGTACTTC. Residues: CASSVTGAAWETQYF.

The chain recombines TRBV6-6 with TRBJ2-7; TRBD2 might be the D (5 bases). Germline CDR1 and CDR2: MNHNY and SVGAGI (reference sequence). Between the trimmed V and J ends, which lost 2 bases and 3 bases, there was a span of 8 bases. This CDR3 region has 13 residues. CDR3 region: CASSYEGFYEQYF. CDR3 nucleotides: TGTGCCAGCAGTTACGAGGGTTTCTACGAGCAGTACTTC.

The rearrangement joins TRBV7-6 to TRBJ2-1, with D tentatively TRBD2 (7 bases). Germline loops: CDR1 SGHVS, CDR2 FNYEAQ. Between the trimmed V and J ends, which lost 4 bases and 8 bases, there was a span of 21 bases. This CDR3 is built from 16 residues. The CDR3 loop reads CASSSGRGTDPDEQFF. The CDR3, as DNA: TGTGCCAGCAGCTCAGGGAGGGGGACCGACCCAGATGAGCAGTTCTTC.

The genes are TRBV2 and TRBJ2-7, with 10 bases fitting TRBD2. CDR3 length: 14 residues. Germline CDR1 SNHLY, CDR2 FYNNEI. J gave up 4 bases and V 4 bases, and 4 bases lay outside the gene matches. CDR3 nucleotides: TGTGCCAGCAGTGCGACTAGCGGGTATTACGAGCAGTACTTC. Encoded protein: CASSATSGYYEQYF.

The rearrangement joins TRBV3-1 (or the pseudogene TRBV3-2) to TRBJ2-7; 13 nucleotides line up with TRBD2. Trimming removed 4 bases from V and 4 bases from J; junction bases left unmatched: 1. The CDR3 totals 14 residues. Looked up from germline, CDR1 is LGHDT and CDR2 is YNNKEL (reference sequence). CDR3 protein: CASSRTSGGYEQYF. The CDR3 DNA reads TGTGCCAGCAGCCGGACTAGCGGGGGATACGAGCAGTACTTC.